The TCR beta chain described here comes from a study of blood T cell repertoires in COVID-19. After removal of 6 bases from V and 3 bases from J, the junction contained 5 bases not matched to a gene. The germline V gene encodes CDR1 MDHEN and CDR2 SYDVKM. There are 14 residues in the CDR3. Method: immunoSEQ multiplex PCR; TCRdb's copy keeps in-frame clones and lacks some. The sample includes under 300,000 clones, approximately 90% of them seen just once. In this sample, this clone turned up once. This receptor was identified in a woman aged 40 to 55 who had recovered from COVID-19. The J gene is TRBJ1-5, the V gene TRBV28; 7 bases agree with TRBD1. The sequencing input was peripheral blood. The CDR3 spells CASSYDRVNQPQHF. The CDR3 region has the DNA TGTGCCAGCAGCTACGACAGGGTCAATCAGCCCCAGCATTTT.